A selection of T cell receptor beta chains follows, all from one sample in a study of T cells in localized non-small cell lung cancer. Data came from immunoSEQ multiplex PCR; TCRdb stores just in-frame clones and leaves some out. The table records about 23,000 clones, less than 90% of them present only once. Sequencing was performed on peripheral blood, taken before any cancer treatment. The source is a male donor older than 55 with stage I lung adenocarcinoma. Each CDR3 is given without its conserved first and last residue. The order of the fields is clone size, V gene, D gene, CDR3 protein. The D gene is left open where the match is weak. Clone size, where shown, is once, few, many, or a class for clones that have expanded.

>few|TRBV5-1|NA
ASSYDSSYNEQF
>NA|TRBV5-5|TRBD2
ASSVAGLAGETQY
>NA|TRBV18|NA
ASSPPTNFQETQY
>NA|TRBV27|NA
ASSLRGYEQY
>once|TRBV4-3|NA
ASSQAVGGGAGQPQH
>NA|TRBV4-1|TRBD1
ASSHLTGPGNQPQH
>NA|TRBV9|NA
ASSVDRMEDTQY
>few|TRBV10-1|NA
ASSVPGSNEQF
>NA|TRBV5-1|NA
ASSSAIRASNTEAF
>few|TRBV27|TRBD1
ASRRDREGYSEAF
>NA|TRBV28|NA
ASTRGGGNTIY
>NA|TRBV29-1|NA
SVETLNTEAF
>NA|TRBV19|NA
ASSIGGRGNQPQH
>NA|TRBV19|NA
ASTEGGNNQPQH
>NA|TRBV25-1|NA
ASSEYFGDRGSPLH
>few|TRBV7-2|TRBD2
ASSLVRGGTSGTQETQY
>NA|TRBV7-9|NA
ASSLAPGTQY
>NA|TRBV19|NA
ASSRGGNQPQH
>NA|TRBV29-1|NA
SVDPRGDGYT
>NA|TRBV6-6|NA
ATRRRVNTEAF
>NA|TRBV30|TRBD1
AWGTGTNYGYT
>NA|TRBV27|TRBD2
ASSPSGIYYNEQF
>NA|TRBV4-1|NA
ASSLGDRSYNEQF
>NA|TRBV9|NA
ASSPFLPEQGGTEAF
>NA|TRBV11-2|NA
ASSLEIQATGELF